What follows are 19 T cell receptor beta chains derived from one specimen sequenced in a study of regulatory T cells in long-lasting Graves disease. Time point denoted: newly diagnosed GD, antithyroid drugs for less than 3 months. Making the TCR library involved RNA that had been extracted from PBMCs. Combining iRepertoire HTBI primers with Arm-PCR of CDR3 regions, the authors built TCR beta libraries. TCRdb re-called the multiplex PCR reads with MiXCR, one entry per CDR3 protein. The table lists 350,000 to 550,000 distinct CDR3 sequences, around 14% of them singletons. The data were also submitted as part of a second study, on T cells in Graves' hyperthyroidism and ophthalmopathy.

The sequencing used peripheral blood mononuclear cells (PBMCs), collected at new diagnosis, from a patient treated with antithyroid drugs. These receptors all stem from a woman aged 25 to 39 with Graves disease.

This clonotype was observed many times. J is TRBJ1-2 and V is TRBV3-1; D is ambiguous. V lost 7 bases and J 5 bases, leaving 11 bases between the germline ends. CDR1 and CDR2 from the germline V gene are LGHDT and YNNKEL (reference sequence). This CDR3 has 12 amino acids. The CDR3 loop reads CASNRDGYGYTF. CDR3 DNA: TGTGCCAGCAACCGTGACGGTTATGGCTACACCTTC.

Details on this clonotype: This sequence may be a read error, since a much larger clone differs from it by one base. Likely a read error: the CDR3 ends without its conserved phenylalanine or tryptophan. This chain connects TRBV12-3 or TRBV12-4 to TRBJ2-7; 11 bases align to TRBD2. The trim removed 6 bases at V and 0 bases at J, leaving 4 bases unmatched. This CDR3 is built from 15 residues. CDR3: CASRIAGGSSYEQYS. The CDR3 bases are TGTGCCAGCAGAATAGCGGGAGGGAGCTCCTACGAGCAGTACTCC.

The chain employs TRBV20-1 and TRBJ2-3, with 13 bases fitting TRBD2. With 6 bases clipped from V and 6 bases from J, the junction kept 12 bases outside the gene matches. CDR1 and CDR2 (germline): DFQATT, SNEGSKA (reference sequence). The CDR3 is 16 residues long. The CDR3 DNA sequence: TGCAGTGCCCTGTTTTTTGGGACTAGCGGGACCGATACGCAGTATTTT. As protein: CSALFFGTSGTDTQYF.

This clonotype was seen a few times. This CDR3 is CASSLSSTRPLNEQFF. The CDR3 coding sequence is TGTGCCAGCAGTTTATCGAGTACTCGGCCCCTCAATGAGCAGTTCTTC. V and J are TRBV27 and TRBJ2-1; D uncertain. Deletions cut 0 bases from V and 6 bases from J, with 15 bases between. The CDR3 runs 16 residues. From germline, CDR1 is MNHEY and CDR2 SMNVEV (reference sequence).

This clonotype showed up many times. V and J are TRBV28 and TRBJ2-7; D gene unclear. Germline CDR1 reads MDHEN; CDR2 reads SYDVKM. The CDR3 consists of 16 residues. V gave up 3 bases and J gave up 7 bases, with 22 bases separating them. CDR3 nucleotides: TGTGCCAGCAGTTTGATCGGTACACTCGTCTATGGGGAGCAGTACTTC. As protein: CASSLIGTLVYGEQYF.

The sample holds a few counts of this clonotype. This rearrangement joins TRBV2 to TRBJ2-2; D uncertain. Germline V lookup: CDR1 SNHLY, CDR2 FYNNEI. The CDR3 covers 17 residues. The V gene lost 2 bases and the J gene lost 1 base, with 14 bases spanning the gap. DNA for the CDR3: TGTGCCAGCAGTGAAAGGAAGGGTAGCCTGAACACCGGGGAGCTGTTTTTT. This sequence encodes CASSERKGSLNTGELFF. The full variable domain, completed using reference TRBV2 and TRBJ2-2, is EPEVTQTPSHQVTQMGQEVILRCVPISNHLYFYWYRQILGQKVEFLVSFYNNEISEKSEIFDDQFSVERPDGSNFTLKIRSTKLEDSAMYFCASSERKGSLNTGELFFGEGSRLTVL.

Many counts were recorded for this clonotype. The chain links TRBV3-1 to TRBJ1-4; D is possibly TRBD1 (6 bases). V dropped 3 bases and J dropped 14 bases, with 13 bases sitting between them. The CDR3 is 12 residues long. Germline V gives CDR1 LGHDT, CDR2 YNNKEL (reference sequence). The CDR3 is CASSHLTGHLFF. DNA for the CDR3: TGTGCCAGCAGCCATTTGACAGGTCATCTGTTTTTT. Variable domain in full (rest from reference TRBV3-1 and TRBJ1-4): DTAVSQTPKYLVTQMGNDKSIKCEQNLGHDTMYWYKQDSKKFLKIMFSYNNKELIINETVPNRFSPKSPDKAHLNLHINSLELGDSAVYFCASSHLTGHLFFGSGTQLSVL.

The V and J genes are TRBV24-1 and TRBJ1-5; D remains unclear. V was trimmed by 4 bases and J by 6 bases, leaving 6 bases between them. The CDR3 consists of 12 residues. Germline-derived CDR1 and CDR2 are KGHDR and SFDVKD. The CDR3 coding sequence is TGTGCCACCAGTGAGTCAAGTCAGCCCCAGCATTTT. Its translation: CATSESSQPQHF.

V and J are TRBV12-5 and TRBJ2-1; TRBD1 might be the D (6 bases). V dropped 5 bases and J dropped 0 bases, with 26 bases sitting between them. The CDR3 consists of 20 residues. Germline V gene lookup returns CDR1 LGHNT and CDR2 FRNRAP. In nucleotides, the CDR3 is TGTGCTAGTGGTGAGCCGGGACAAAGGTTTTTTGGGAGCTCCTACAATGAGCAGTTCTTC. This gives the protein CASGEPGQRFFGSSYNEQFF.

This clonotype was found many times. The genes are TRBV5-5 and TRBJ2-1; 11 bases map to TRBD2. CDR3 length equals 15 residues. Germline CDR1 reads SGHKS; CDR2 reads YYEKEE (reference sequence). The V segment lost 4 bases and the J segment 3 bases; nucleotides outside the gene matches: 3. The CDR3 sequence: CASSPGLADYNEQFF. The CDR3 nucleotides read TGTGCCAGCAGCCCGGGACTAGCGGACTACAATGAGCAGTTCTTC.

This clonotype was seen repeatedly, ten times or more. The chain carries TRBV24-1 and TRBJ1-5; perhaps TRBD1 as D (6 bases). In germline, CDR1 is KGHDR, CDR2 SFDVKD. The CDR3 is made up of 15 amino acids. With 5 bases removed from V and 2 bases from J, the gap between germline ends came to 12 bases. The CDR3 region has the DNA TGTGCCACCAGTGGTGGGGGCTCGGGCAATCAGCCCCAGCATTTT. This sequence encodes CATSGGGSGNQPQHF.

This chain connects TRBV10-3 to TRBJ1-2, with D unresolved. The CDR3 extends over 13 amino acids. CDR1 and CDR2 from the germline V gene are ENHRY and SYGVKD. The ends were cut back, 4 bases at V and 2 bases at J, with 8 bases in the middle. CDR3 bases: TGTGCCATCAGTGTCACCTTGAACTATGGCTACACCTTC. The encoded protein is CAISVTLNYGYTF.

Details on this clonotype: Given a far larger clone just one base away, this is likely a sequencing read error. The chain couples TRBV6-1 to TRBJ2-7; 7 nucleotides line up with TRBD2. CDR3 length equals 15 residues. Germline lookup yields CDR1 MNHNS and CDR2 SASEGT. Trimming took 1 base from V and 1 from J; bases not matched to a gene: 4. CDR3 coding DNA: TGTGCCAGCAGTGAAGTTGGCGGGAGTTCCTACGAGCAGTACTTC. It translates to CASSEVGGSSYEQYF.

This clonotype came up many times. This chain connects TRBV9 to TRBJ2-7; tentative D call: TRBD1 (6 bases). Germline CDR1 is SGDLS and CDR2 is YYNGEE. The CDR3 is made up of 12 amino acids. Deletions cut 4 bases from V and 7 bases from J, with 12 bases between. Here the CDR3 reads CASSQDSLEQYF. CDR3 sequence (DNA): TGTGCCAGCAGCCAGGACAGTCTTGAGCAGTACTTC.

This clonotype was picked up many times. The CDR3 DNA follows: TGTGCCAGCATCCGTCGAGGGACAAGTAATGAAAAACTGTTTTTT. Its translation is CASIRRGTSNEKLFF. The V call is TRBV28, the J call TRBJ1-4; maybe TRBD1 (6 bases). Trimming removed 7 bases at V and 4 bases at J, with 16 bases between. The CDR3 totals 15 residues. The germline V gene has CDR1 MDHEN and CDR2 SYDVKM.

This clonotype was counted between two and nine times. The genes are TRBV5-1 and TRBJ2-5; 7 bases match TRBD1. Per the germline V gene, CDR1 is SGHRS and CDR2 is YFSETQ. The CDR3 is 14 residues long. J was trimmed by 6 bases and V by 2 bases; bases with no gene match: 7. The CDR3 nucleotides read TGCGCCAGCAGCTTAGGGGGCGAGTTGAAGACCCAGTACTTC. It yields the protein CASSLGGELKTQYF. Together with reference TRBV5-1 and TRBJ2-5, the CDR3 gives the full variable domain: KAGVTQTPRYLIKTRGQQVTLSCSPISGHRSVSWYQQTPGQGLQFLFEYFSETQRNKGNFPGRFSGRQFSNSRSEMNVSTLELGDSALYLCASSLGGELKTQYFGPGTRLLVL.

This clonotype occurred a few times. The rearrangement joins TRBV14 to TRBJ2-7, with D possibly matching TRBD1 (5 bases). From germline, CDR1 is SGHDN and CDR2 FVKESK. This CDR3 spans 17 amino acids. V was pared by 0 bases and J by 3 bases, with 18 bases between. CDR3 region: CASSQDWEGARIYEQYF. CDR3 DNA sequence: TGTGCCAGCAGCCAAGATTGGGAAGGGGCAAGGATCTACGAGCAGTACTTC.

The chain uses TRBV4-1 and TRBJ2-7; D is ambiguous. The V end was cut by 2 bases, the J end by 8 bases, with 13 bases between. Per germline, CDR1 MGHRA and CDR2 YSYEKL. The CDR3 contains 13 residues. Here the CDR3 DNA reads TGCGCCAGCAGCCAAATCAACGGCCCTCAGCAGTACTTC. It encodes CASSQINGPQQYF.

This clonotype was picked up a small number of times. The V gene is TRBV28, the J gene TRBJ1-4; weak D call: TRBD1 (6 bases). Germline V gene data show CDR1 as MDHEN and CDR2 as SYDVKM. The CDR3 totals 16 residues. The V gene lost 4 bases and the J gene lost 1 base, with 13 bases spanning the gap. CDR3 residues: CASSSIRTETNEKLFF. In DNA form, the CDR3 reads TGTGCCAGCAGTTCAATTCGGACAGAAACTAATGAAAAACTGTTTTTT.